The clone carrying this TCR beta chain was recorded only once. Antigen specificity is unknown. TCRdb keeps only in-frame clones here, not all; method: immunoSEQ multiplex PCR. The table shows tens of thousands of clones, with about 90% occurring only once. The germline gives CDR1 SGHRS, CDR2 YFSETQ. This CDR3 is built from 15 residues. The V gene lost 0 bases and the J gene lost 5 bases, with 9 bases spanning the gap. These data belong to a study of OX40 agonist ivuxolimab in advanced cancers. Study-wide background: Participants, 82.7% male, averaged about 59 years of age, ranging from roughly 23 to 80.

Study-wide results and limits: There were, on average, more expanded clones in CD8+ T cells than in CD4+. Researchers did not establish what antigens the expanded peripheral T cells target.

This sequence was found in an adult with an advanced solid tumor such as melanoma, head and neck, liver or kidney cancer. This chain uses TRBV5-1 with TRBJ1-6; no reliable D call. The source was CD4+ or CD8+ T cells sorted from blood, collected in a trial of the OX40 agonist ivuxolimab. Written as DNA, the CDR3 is TGCGCCAGCAGCTTGGGGACGGATAATAATTCACCCCTCCACTTT. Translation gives CASSLGTDNNSPLHF.